What follows are 17 T cell receptor delta chains derived from one specimen sequenced in a study of γδ T cells in repeated Plasmodium falciparum infection. With CATT, TCRdb re-called clones from the multiplex PCR reads. The table shows some 51,000 delta-chain clones, with about 2% occurring only once. Flow sorting of PBMC yielded separate Vgamma9/Vdelta2+ and Vdelta2-negative gammadelta T cell populations for bulk repertoire analysis. The sample taken for sequencing was gamma-delta T cells from blood. The source is a pool of human donors (malaria-infected and uninfected, not separated).

This clone was picked up a small number of times. The protein in TCRdb stems from a much larger clone and differs at residue 19 from this DNA's translation, likely a read error; here the protein is translated from the DNA. This chain links TRAV38-2/DV8 with TRDJ1; 8 bases are a match to TRDD3. Germline matching of the DNA provided the J gene here, since TCRdb leaves it blank. With 2 bases clipped from V and 5 bases from J, the junction kept 32 bases outside the gene matches. The germline V gene has CDR1 TSESDYY and CDR2 QEAYKQQN. The CDR3 length is 23 residues. The CDR3 coding sequence is TGTGCTTATAGGAGTATAGAACTATTCCCCCTATTACTGGGGGCCAAACCTGGAGATAAACTCATCTTT. This gives the protein CAYRSIELFPLLLGAKPGDKLIF.

This clone was recorded a few times. TCRdb's listed protein matches a much larger clone and diverges from this DNA's translation at residue 7, likely through a read error; the protein shown comes from the DNA. In nucleotides, the CDR3 is TGTGCCTTTTATCGCCTTTCTACGGTTTGTGAAGGTAAACTCATCTTT. Its protein is CAFYRLSTVCEGKLIF. The genes are TRDV3 and TRDJ1; no clear D gene. TCRdb offers no J gene call, so here the DNA was matched to germline to obtain one. This CDR3 region has 16 residues. Trimming left V 2 bases short and J 7 bases short, with 26 bases between. Per the germline V gene, CDR1 is TVYSNPD and CDR2 is GDNSRS (reference sequence). The variable domain in full, with the rest retrieved from reference TRDV3 and TRDJ1, is CDKVTQSSPDQTVASGSEVVLLCTYDTVYSNPDLFWYRIRPDYSFQFVFYGDNSRSEGADFTQGRFSVKHILTQKAFHLVISPVRTEDSATYYCAFYRLSTVCEGKLIFGKGTRVTVEP.

This clone has more than one count but fewer than ten. TCRdb assigns this DNA the protein of a much larger clone, which departs from its translation at residue 5; this likely reflects a read error, and the protein shown comes from translating the DNA. The rearrangement joins TRDV2 to TRDJ1; D call uncertain. TCRdb records no J gene; here it was assigned by comparing the DNA to germline. CDR1 is GEAIGNYY, CDR2 EKD, per germline. The V gene lost 2 bases and the J gene lost 4 bases, with 10 bases spanning the gap. The CDR3 extends over 13 amino acids. CDR3 amino acids: CACDIVRGDKLIF. The CDR3 region has the DNA TGTGCCTGTGACATCGTACGCGGCGATAAACTCATCTTT.

The table lists this clone with a few counts. A far larger clone is a single base away, which makes a read error likely. Other DNA sequences in this sample translate to the same CDR3. The chain combines TRDV2 with TRDJ1; 8 positions match TRDD3. TCRdb leaves out the J gene; it was filled in here by matching the DNA to germline. V lost 2 bases, J lost 0 bases, and 19 bases stayed unmatched. This CDR3 is built from 20 residues. Germline-derived CDR1 and CDR2 are GEAIGNYY and EKD. CDR3 bases: TGTGCCTGTGACAGACTGCTGGGGGACTCGCTAGACCGACACACCGATAAACTCATCTTT. Its protein product is CACDRLLGDSLDRHTDKLIF.

This clone was seen more than once but under ten times. A far larger clone lies a single base away; this is likely a read error. The same CDR3 can be traced to other DNA sequences in this sample. The V gene is TRDV1, the J gene TRDJ1; 10 bases map to TRDD3. The J gene, left out of TCRdb, was set here by checking the DNA against germline. This CDR3 has 21 amino acids. Per the germline V gene, CDR1 is TSWWSYY and CDR2 is QGS. The DNA of the CDR3 is TGCGCTCTTGGGGAAAGGGTCCAGTACTGGGGGATCCGATTTAGAGGCGATAAACTCATCTTT. Translated, it gives CALGERVQYWGIRFRGDKLIF.

Worth noting for this clone: A far larger clone is only one base removed, so a read error is likely. The same CDR3 also results from other DNA sequences found in this sample. J is TRDJ1 and V is TRDV1, with D perhaps TRDD3 (6 bases). In the absence of a J gene in TCRdb, the DNA was matched to germline to assign it here. The V and J ends lost 3 bases and 0 bases respectively, with 35 bases between them. Germline assignment: CDR1 TSWWSYY and CDR2 QGS. The CDR3 sequence is 23 residues long. The CDR3 sequence is CALGDHEGPGVKLRWGYTDKLIF. Written as DNA, the CDR3 is TGTGCTCTTGGGGACCACGAGGGTCCGGGGGTCAAGCTCAGGTGGGGGTACACCGATAAACTCATCTTT.

This clone appeared many times. TCRdb assigns this DNA the protein of a much larger clone, which departs from its translation at residue 13; this likely reflects a read error, and the protein shown comes from translating the DNA. The J gene has no call, while the V gene is TRDV2; no DNA check was done on the table's D call, TRDD3. Germline V gives CDR1 GEAIGNYY, CDR2 EKD. This CDR3 comprises 15 residues. In nucleotides, the CDR3 is TGTGCCTGTGACATGTTGGGGGGGATACCCGATAAACCCATCTTT. Amino acids: CACDMLGGIPDKPIF.

By its share, this clone is medium-sized. Distinct nucleotide sequences in the sample also encode this CDR3. The chain joins TRDV3 to TRDJ1; 12 bases line up with TRDD3. The V segment lost 2 bases and the J segment 0 bases; nucleotides outside the gene matches: 22. The CDR3 runs to 21 residues. Germline V gene lookup returns CDR1 TVYSNPD and CDR2 GDNSRS (reference sequence). The CDR3 loop reads CAFPIPPKAGGYGKYTDKLIF. DNA for the CDR3: TGTGCCTTTCCGATCCCTCCTAAAGCTGGGGGATACGGAAAGTACACCGATAAACTCATCTTT.

This clone occurred many times. The likely explanation is a read error, given a far larger clone one base away. The CDR3 nucleotides are TGTGCTTATAGGGAACTGGGTGGGAAACTCATCTTT. Protein product: CAYRELGGKLIF. The V call is TRAV38-2/DV8, the J call TRDJ1; a possible D gene is TRDD3 (6 bases). Germline V gene sequence: CDR1 TSESDYY, CDR2 QEAYKQQN. The CDR3 is 12 amino acids. Trimming shortened V by 4 bases and J by 8 bases, and 12 bases separated the two germline ends.

A remark on this clone: TCRdb pairs this DNA with a much larger clone's protein that differs at residue 5, likely a read error; the protein shown was translated from the DNA. This rearrangement joins TRDV2 to TRDJ1; 8 bases are shared with TRDD3. As TCRdb names no J gene, one was assigned here on the basis of a DNA match to germline. The length of the CDR3 is 17 residues. V shed 2 bases, J shed 1 base, and the junction held 11 bases outside the gene matches. CDR1 GEAIGNYY and CDR2 EKD come from the germline V gene. The CDR3, as DNA: TGTGCCTGTGACATCGTTGGGGGATCCGGGGTCACCGATAAACTCATCTTT. This translates into CACDIVGGSGVTDKLIF.

Worth noting for this clone: Translating this DNA gives a protein that differs at residue 19 from the TCRdb one, which belongs to a much larger clone; a read error is likely, and the protein shown is this translation. The V segment is TRDV1, and no J call was made; TRDD3, as called in the table, went unchecked against the DNA. There are 20 residues in the CDR3. Germline V gene lookup returns CDR1 TSWWSYY and CDR2 QGS. The DNA for the CDR3 is TGTGCTCTTGGTTCCTCCTGCAACTGGTACTGGGGGATAATCACCGATAAACTCACCTTT. It yields the protein CALGSSCNWYWGIITDKLTF.

This clone was seen a few times. The mismatch at residue 4 between this DNA's translation and the TCRdb protein of a much larger clone likely reflects a read error; the protein shown is translated from the DNA. The chain uses TRDV1 and TRDJ1, with 9 bases fitting TRDD2. The J gene is not listed in TCRdb, so it was assigned here from a DNA match to germline. The CDR3 totals 22 residues. The V gene's germline CDR1 is TSWWSYY and CDR2 QGS. The CDR3 DNA is TGTGCTCTTAGGGAACTGCATACCACCCGCCTTCCTACTTTCAGTTTTACCGATAAACTCATCTTT. Translating gives CALRELHTTRLPTFSFTDKLIF.

Turning to this clone: The protein that TCRdb holds for this DNA derives from a much larger clone and differs from the translated DNA at residue 22, which likely indicates a read error; the protein shown here is translated from the DNA. V and J are TRDV1 and TRDJ1, with D perhaps TRDD2 (9 bases). V shed 3 bases and J shed 4 bases, with 51 bases lying between them. The CDR3 spans 27 residues. Per germline, CDR1 TSWWSYY and CDR2 QGS. The CDR3 nucleotides are TGTGCTCTTGGGGACCGGCCTTCCTACGGAGTATTTTACTGGGGGCCTTGGGGGTCAGTGTACATCGATAAACTCATCTTT. This encodes CALGDRPSYGVFYWGPWGSVYIDKLIF.

Note on this clone: The protein TCRdb lists belongs to a much larger clone and differs from this DNA's translation at residue 13, which points to a read error; the protein shown is made from the DNA. The chain recombines TRDV1 with TRDJ1, with D perhaps matching TRDD3 (5 bases). TCRdb is silent on the J gene; assignment here came from matching the DNA to germline. Trimming shortened V by 2 bases and J by 2 bases, and 27 bases separated the two germline ends. The CDR3 covers 20 residues. Germline CDR1 TSWWSYY, CDR2 QGS. The chain's CDR3 is CALGEVYPRRMGNWTDKLIF. The CDR3 coding sequence is TGTGCTCTTGGGGAAGTGTATCCCAGGAGGATGGGGAATTGGACCGATAAACTCATCTTT.

For this clone: With only one base between it and a far larger clone, this is likely a read error. Within the sample, other DNA sequences also encode this same CDR3. The V gene was identified as TRDV2, while no J gene was called; TRDD3 is the table's D call and was not checked against the DNA. The germline gives CDR1 GEAIGNYY, CDR2 EKD. The CDR3 runs to 21 residues. The CDR3 loop reads CACDKLRGGNASTLYTDKLIF. As DNA, the CDR3 is TGTGCCTGTGACAAACTGCGTGGGGGAAACGCATCTACCCTGTACACCGATAAACTCATCTTC.

This clone has a handful of counts. With a far larger clone one base away, a read error is the likely cause. At the DNA level, this CDR3 is encoded by other sequences in the same sample as well. The chain joins TRDV3 to TRDJ1; 11 bases match TRDD3. Germline matching of the DNA provided the J gene here, since TCRdb leaves it blank. The CDR3 spans 21 residues. The ends lost 3 bases at V and 0 bases at J; junction bases unmatched: 24. Germline CDR1 and CDR2: TVYSNPD and GDNSRS (reference sequence). The CDR3 here is CAFPTMGVYWGIRSHTDKLIF. The CDR3 bases are TGTGCCTTCCCTACTATGGGAGTGTACTGGGGGATAAGGTCGCACACCGATAAACTCATCTTT.

About this clone: This DNA's translation and the protein TCRdb lists, from a much larger clone, do not match at residue 14, likely due to a read error; the protein shown is translated from the DNA. The gene calls are TRDV3 and TRDJ1; 12 nucleotides align to TRDD3. Here the J gene was assigned by germline matching of the DNA, as TCRdb has none. The CDR3 is made up of 17 amino acids. Germline V gene lookup returns CDR1 TVYSNPD and CDR2 GDNSRS (reference sequence). Here the CDR3 DNA reads TGTGCCTTTAGCTCTGGGGGATACGCAGCCTACAACGATAGACTCATCTTT. It encodes CAFSSGGYAAYNDRLIF.